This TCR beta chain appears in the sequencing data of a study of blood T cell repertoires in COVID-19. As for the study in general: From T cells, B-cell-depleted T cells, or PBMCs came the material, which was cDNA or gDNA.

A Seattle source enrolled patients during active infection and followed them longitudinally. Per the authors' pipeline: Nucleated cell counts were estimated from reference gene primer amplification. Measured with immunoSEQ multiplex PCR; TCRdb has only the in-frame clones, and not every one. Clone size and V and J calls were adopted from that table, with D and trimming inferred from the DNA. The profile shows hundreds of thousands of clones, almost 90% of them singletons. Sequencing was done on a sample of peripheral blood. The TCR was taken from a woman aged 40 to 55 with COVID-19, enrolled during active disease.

The CDR3 sequence is CASSPLSDRANTIYF. In DNA, the CDR3 is TGTGCCAGCTCACCTTTGAGTGACAGGGCGAACACCATATATTTT. The chain employs TRBV18 and TRBJ1-3; 7 bases map to TRBD1. Germline lookup yields CDR1 KGHSH and CDR2 LQKENI. The V segment lost 3 bases and the J segment 7 bases; nucleotides outside the gene matches: 9. The CDR3 extends over 15 amino acids.